This is a list of T cell receptor beta chains from one sample in a study of naive and memory T cell subsets. A single record per CDR3 protein comes from TCRdb applying MiXCR to the UMI-ligation and nested PCR reads. The top ten hold about 0.14% of the sample, which has around 160,000 distinct CDR3 sequences, approximately 15% seen once. The sequenced material came from naive CD4+ T cells from blood. The receptors shown here come from a human donor in good health. CDR3s include the opening cysteine and the closing phenylalanine or tryptophan. Expanded clones are given a class, and other clones once, few, many or no size at all.

size,V,J,CDR3
NA,TRBV20-1,TRBJ2-3,CSATGVTDTQYF
NA,TRBV27,TRBJ2-7,CASSGRTGGSSYEQYF
few,TRBV20-1,TRBJ2-7,CSARDRTARNSYEQYF
NA,TRBV7-9,TRBJ2-3,CASSPRPDGTRLDTQYF
few,TRBV20-1,TRBJ2-4,CSAEDGENIQYF
few,TRBV7-7,TRBJ2-7,CASSPALGGEQYF
few,TRBV12-3/TRBV12-4,TRBJ2-2,CASSLRGVNTGELFF
NA,TRBV27,TRBJ1-1,CASSLDGRPTEAFF
NA,TRBV29-1,TRBJ2-7,CSVEDKGLRSYEQYF
NA,TRBV30,TRBJ2-5,CAWSGGLQETQYF
NA,TRBV5-8,TRBJ2-3,CASNRLGQSYF
many,TRBV6-5,TRBJ2-3,CASSPPGRTDTQYF
few,TRBV11-2,TRBJ2-3,CASSASGSTDTQYF
NA,TRBV20-1,TRBJ2-7,CSAMTRTSGREEQYF
many,TRBV5-1,TRBJ2-1,CASSLGDAHNEQFF
NA,TRBV5-1,TRBJ2-1,CASSLVASGSYNEQFF
NA,TRBV20-1,TRBJ2-7,CSSLDGGFSPGEQYF
NA,TRBV5-1,TRBJ1-1,CASSLLGARDTEAFF
many,TRBV28,TRBJ2-2,CASSLRVGGELFF
few,TRBV18,TRBJ1-2,CASSPYRDSSNYGYTF
NA,TRBV20-1,TRBJ1-2,CSAREDRNNYGYTF
NA,TRBV10-3,TRBJ2-7,CAIRGGTGPNYEQYF
few,TRBV24-1,TRBJ2-5,CATSEGTSGIGSETQYF
few,TRBV10-3,TRBJ1-6,CAIKDPEESPLHF
few,TRBV28,TRBJ2-1,CASSRGDEQFF
many,TRBV6-4,TRBJ2-3,CASSPRLAGGSDTQYF
NA,TRBV6-5,TRBJ1-5,CASNRENYSNQPQHF
few,TRBV20-1,TRBJ2-3,CSVVRGSTDTQYF
NA,TRBV18,TRBJ1-1,CASSRGPTNTEAFF
few,TRBV7-2,TRBJ2-7,CASSSDRARDGEQYF
few,TRBV5-5,TRBJ1-1,CASRLDRPNTEAFF
many,TRBV19,TRBJ1-2,CASSIGRRDSRLTSYGYTF
NA,TRBV6-1,TRBJ2-7,CASAETVAYEQYF
many,TRBV7-2,TRBJ2-7,CASSLAGKFYEQYF
few,TRBV24-1,TRBJ2-1,CATSDEKTSGRARHEQFF
few,TRBV7-2,TRBJ2-7,CASSLSLDPRQVYEQYF